This T cell receptor (beta chain) was sequenced for a study of CD8+ T cells in alopecia areata (dated by TCRdb to between 2017 and 2018). A note on the overall study: The treated patients, all with moderate-to-severe alopecia areata, were enrolled in an open-label pilot trial of oral tofacitinib given at 5 to 10 mg twice daily. Patients received tofacitinib for 6 to 18 months and were then followed off drug for 6 months to check for delayed response and recurrence. For the treated patients, the SALT score, which quantifies what percentage of scalp surface area is affected, served as the measure of disease severity. In both human patients and the C3H/HeJ mouse model, the study applied high-throughput TCRbeta sequencing to look at T cell clonal expansion in alopecia areata. Human TCRbeta sequencing covered scalp tissue and sorted CD4+ and CD8+ peripheral blood T cells from patchy and totalis/universalis alopecia areata patients and healthy controls. Biopsies were taken from tofacitinib-treated patients at baseline and at 4 and 24 weeks of treatment, and a later scalp biopsy was taken in several of the tofacitinib-treated patients. Clonality in the scalp was compared among normal scalp (n=4), patchy alopecia areata scalp (n=8), and alopecia totalis/universalis scalp (n=8). RNA came from the PAXgene miRNA kit for fixed scalp, the miRNeasy kit for PBMCs, and the RNeasy kit for mouse skin. TCRbeta CDR3 regions were amplified by immunoSEQ multiplex PCR using 35 Vbeta forward and 13 Jbeta reverse primers.

This clone was observed a single time. No cognate antigen has been identified for it. No quality values exist for individual bases; no much larger clone is one base distant. The paper as a whole reports these results and caveats: Higher clonality and more expanded CD8+ clones were observed in lesional scalp than in normal scalp, particularly in alopecia totalis/universalis, a finding suggestive of antigenic drive. With tofacitinib, both scalp clonality and the number of expanded CD8+ clones among the top 100 scalp clones went down significantly. Resident alphabeta T cells in normal human skin are also sequenced, complicating scalp TCR repertoire analysis, unlike mouse skin dominated by gammadelta T cells. During tofacitinib treatment, many expanded lesional clones stuck around in both scalp and blood, and this persistence may partly explain why relapse happens after treatment is stopped. Because the treated cohort was small and had only one nonresponder, larger studies are needed to examine links between baseline CD8+ expansion and response. Shared TCR sequences between patients were less evident than in mice, which may be partly attributable to HLA diversity in the patient population.

The time point tag for this specimen amounts to: 4 weeks on oral tofacitinib. According to the study, the label for this sample's treatment or condition signals: oral pan-JAK inhibitor, 5-10 mg twice daily. Lesional scalp punch biopsies and peripheral blood were obtained from alopecia areata patients. PBMCs were isolated by density centrifugation and stained for CD3, CD4 and CD8, after which CD4+ and CD8+ T cells were sorted on a FACSAria. The library was prepared using the immunoSEQ multiplex PCR assay. For TCR sequencing, RNA was extracted from every sample and reverse transcribed into cDNA to serve as template. SuperScript III was used for first-strand cDNA synthesis, primed with a 2:1 mix of oligo-dT and random hexamers. Amplification bias was assessed with a synthetic immune receptor repertoire, and residual bias was removed computationally. Per the source publication's procedure: After raw reads were preprocessed to remove errors, the CDR3 was defined following IMGT conventions as running from the conserved cysteine to phenylalanine. Clonality was calculated as 1 minus Shannon entropy normalized by log2 of the number of productive unique TCRs. Whether scalp clones were CD4 or CD8 was inferred by matching scalp TCRbeta sequences against CD4 and CD8 repertoires sorted from blood. In TCRdb, the immuneACCESS table is reduced to in-frame sequences with V and J assigned. These tables do not hold every clone; where another copy was compared, an unresolved V gene accounts for under half, and the others remain unexplained. The V and J calls and clone size were taken over from that table, and D and trimming were inferred from the DNA. This sample lists 120,000 to 150,000 clones; roughly four fifths were detected once. Just under 25% of the sample goes to the ten largest clones.

Sequenced material: CD8+ T cells sorted from blood, taken at week 4, from a patient treated with tofacitinib. The clonotype was recovered from a human donor with alopecia areata.

The DNA sequence follows: TGTGCCAGCAGCTTTCAGGGGGATCAAGAGACCCAGTACTTC. It is translated as CASSFQGDQETQYF. The V and J segments used are TRBV5-6 and TRBJ2-5, and TRBD1 aligns with 7 junction nucleotides. CDR3 length: 14 amino acids, cysteine to phenylalanine. Just the 42-base CDR3 DNA is kept, in frame starting at base 1. Clipping removes 2 bases from V and 2 bases from J, with 3 as the unmatched junction base count. For CDR1 and CDR2, the germline V gene lists SGHDT and YYEEEE.